These 20 T cell receptor beta chains were sequenced from one sample in a study of T cells in Graves' hyperthyroidism and ophthalmopathy (dated by TCRdb to the late 2010s). Libraries came from multiplex PCR. The reads were generated on an Illumina HiSeq 2000. The TCR beta CDR3 regions were amplified from the RNA transcripts. A first-round RT-PCR of the TCR CDR3 used the HTBI primer set with the Qiagen OneStep RT-PCR kit. The public sequencing data were trimmed at Q25 with fastp and processed into clonotypes with MiXCR by TCRdb, which kept only in-frame beta chains. Rows merge per CDR3 protein into single entries with the most common DNA and genes. The sample table records roughly 570,000 distinct CDR3 sequences; approximately 14% of these occur just once. Around 7.8% of the sample is taken by the ten largest. Sample: blood. The receptors were sampled from a woman between 25 and 40 years old with Graves' hyperthyroidism.

J is TRBJ1-1 and V is TRBV3-1, with a possible D match to TRBD1 (6 bases). Germline loops: CDR1 LGHDT, CDR2 YNNKEL (reference sequence). The ends were cut back, 0 bases at V and 3 bases at J, with 14 bases in the middle. The CDR3 has 16 residues. Written as DNA, the CDR3 is TGTGCCAGCAGCCAAGATCTGTCAGGGGATCACACTGAAGCTTTCTTT. This codes for CASSQDLSGDHTEAFF.

The chain recombines TRBV4-2 with TRBJ2-7; D not resolved. Germline V gene data show CDR1 as LGHNA and CDR2 as YNFKEQ. The length of the CDR3 is 15 residues. The V gene lost 4 bases and the J gene lost 0 bases, with 13 bases spanning the gap. The CDR3 sequence is CASSPRPGPSYEQYF. CDR3 bases: TGTGCCAGCAGCCCCCGCCCCGGACCCTCCTACGAGCAGTACTTC.

This clonotype was detected ten times or more. The chain carries TRBV7-9 and TRBJ2-1, with D maybe TRBD1 (6 bases). The CDR3 totals 15 residues. Trimming took 5 bases from V and 2 from J, leaving 13 bases between them. Germline V CDR1 and CDR2: SEHNR, FQNEAQ (reference sequence). The CDR3 coding sequence is TGTGCCAGCAGCCCCCGCGAGGGGGCCTACAATGAGCAGTTCTTC. Translating gives CASSPREGAYNEQFF.

This clonotype was detected a few times. A read error may produce the germline difference seen at one junction end. V usage is TRBV3-1 and J usage is TRBJ1-3; perhaps TRBD1 as D (5 bases). The germline V gene encodes CDR1 LGHDT and CDR2 YNNKEL (reference sequence). There are 13 residues in the CDR3. The CDR3 loop is CASSYPGGSTIYF. CDR3 DNA sequence: TGTGCCAGCAGTTACCCCGGGGGAAGCACCATATATTTT.

This clonotype has ten or more counts. The chain employs TRBV12-3 or TRBV12-4 and TRBJ2-2; the D gene is possibly TRBD1 (5 bases). The CDR3 extends over 13 amino acids. With 6 bases removed from V and 6 bases from J, the gap between germline ends came to 11 bases. The DNA of the CDR3 is TGTGCCAGCAGACTCTTACAGGCCGGGGAGCTGTTTTTT. Encoded protein: CASRLLQAGELFF.

Only a few counts were recorded for this clonotype. The chain is built from TRBV12-3 or TRBV12-4 and TRBJ2-1; 7 bases line up with TRBD2. Trimming took 5 bases from V and 2 from J; bases not matched to a gene: 9. The CDR3 covers 16 residues. CDR3 in DNA: TGTGCCAGCAGTCTATCTAGCGGATACCCCTACAATGAGCAGTTCTTC. It codes for CASSLSSGYPYNEQFF.

The chain has TRBV27 and TRBJ2-2; 9 bases align to TRBD2. This CDR3 is built from 16 residues. In germline, CDR1 is MNHEY, CDR2 SMNVEV (reference sequence). The V and J ends lost 7 bases and 3 bases, in that order; junction bases with no gene match: 9. DNA for the CDR3: TGTGCCAGCAATACCGTAGCGGGAGCGGACACCGGGGAGCTGTTTTTT. It encodes CASNTVAGADTGELFF.

A few counts support this clonotype. The V gene is TRBV28, the J gene TRBJ2-2; 14 nucleotides align to TRBD2. V dropped 8 bases and J dropped 7; count of bases not matched to a gene: 9. The CDR3 is 16 amino acids. Germline values: CDR1 MDHEN, CDR2 SYDVKM. Here the CDR3 reads CASDSPGLAGVGELFF. CDR3 in DNA: TGTGCCAGCGATTCACCGGGACTAGCGGGAGTCGGGGAGCTGTTTTTT.

Only a few counts were recorded for this clonotype. The CDR3 DNA reads TGTGCCAGCTCACCAGTGGGGAACCGCGGCAGGGACCAAACCTACGAGCAGTACTTC. This translates into CASSPVGNRGRDQTYEQYF. The chain has TRBV18 and TRBJ2-7, with D tentatively TRBD1 or TRBD2 (5 bases each). Between the trimmed V and J ends, which lost 2 bases and 2 bases, there was a span of 25 bases. The CDR3 covers 19 residues. Germline loops: CDR1 KGHSH, CDR2 LQKENI. Variable domain in full (rest from reference TRBV18 and TRBJ2-7): NAGVMQNPRHLVRRRGQEARLRCSPMKGHSHVYWYRQLPEEGLKFMVYLQKENIIDESGMPKERFSAEFPKEGPSILRIQQVVRGDSAAYFCASSPVGNRGRDQTYEQYFGPGTRLTVT.

Many counts were recorded for this clonotype. This chain links TRBV12-3 or TRBV12-4 with TRBJ2-1, with 10 nucleotides matching TRBD2. The CDR3 is 16 residues long. V trimming: 3 bases; J trimming: 0 bases; junction bases outside the gene matches: 2. The CDR3 bases are TGTGCCAGCAGTTTGAGCGGGGGGGTCTCCTACAATGAGCAGTTCTTC. Translated, it gives CASSLSGGVSYNEQFF.

This clonotype showed up just a few times. The rearrangement uses TRBV12-3 or TRBV12-4 and TRBJ1-4; D is unresolved. The V and J ends lost 2 bases and 3 bases respectively, with 7 bases between them. The CDR3 contains 14 residues. As DNA, the CDR3 is TGTGCCAGCAGTTTATTCAGGTCTAATGAAAAACTGTTTTTT. It codes for CASSLFRSNEKLFF.

Comment on this clonotype: Germline and junction disagree at one end, which may indicate a read error. This chain connects TRBV6-5 to TRBJ2-2; D is perhaps TRBD2 (6 bases). The V gene's germline CDR1 is MNHEY and CDR2 SVGAGI. The length of the CDR3 is 15 residues. CDR3: CASSYLRGNAGELFF. The CDR3 nucleotides read TGTGCCAGCAGTTATCTCCGGGGGAACGCCGGGGAGCTGTTTTTT.

This clonotype showed up just a few times. V usage is TRBV27 and J usage is TRBJ2-3, with TRBD2 matching 11 bases. The CDR3 is 17 residues long. V trimming: 2 bases; J trimming: 0 bases; junction bases outside the gene matches: 4. Germline CDR1 reads MNHEY; CDR2 reads SMNVEV (reference sequence). The CDR3 DNA reads as TGTGCCAGCAGTTTAATCCTAGCGGGAGGCAGCACAGATACGCAGTATTTT. Encoded protein: CASSLILAGGSTDTQYF.

This clonotype was seen ten or more times. This chain uses TRBV7-9 with TRBJ2-5, with D tentatively TRBD1 or TRBD2 (5 bases each). The CDR3 length is 12 residues. Germline CDR1 is SEHNR and CDR2 is FQNEAQ (reference sequence). Trimming removed 5 bases from V and 7 bases from J, with 11 bases in between. CDR3 residues: CASSRDPGTQYF. In DNA form, the CDR3 reads TGTGCCAGCAGCCGGGACCCGGGGACCCAGTACTTC. The complete variable domain, with remaining parts taken from reference TRBV7-9 and TRBJ2-5, reads DTGVSQNPRHKITKRGQNVTFRCDPISEHNRLYWYRQTLGQGPEFLTYFQNEAQLEKSRLLSDRFSAERPKGSFSTLEIQRTEQGDSAMYLCASSRDPGTQYFGPGTRLLVL.

This clonotype was observed at least ten times. The V call is TRBV7-9, the J call TRBJ1-2; D ambiguous. The germline gives CDR1 SEHNR, CDR2 FQNEAQ (reference sequence). The CDR3 extends over 13 amino acids. V lost 1 base to trimming and J lost 7 bases, with 10 bases between them. CDR3: CASSLDAPGGYTF. In nucleotides, the CDR3 is TGTGCCAGCAGCTTAGACGCCCCCGGTGGCTACACCTTC.

The chain uses TRBV6-4 and TRBJ2-2; 7 positions match TRBD1. CDR1 and CDR2 from the germline V gene are MRHNA and SNTAGT. The CDR3 spans 16 residues. The ends lost 6 bases at V and 0 bases at J; junction bases unmatched: 7. CDR3: CASSFLGTANTGELFF. CDR3 in DNA: TGTGCCAGCAGCTTCTTAGGGACAGCGAACACCGGGGAGCTGTTTTTT.

This clonotype was counted many times. The V and J genes are TRBV7-9 and TRBJ2-7, with D possibly matching TRBD2 (5 bases). There are 15 residues in the CDR3. Germline V gene lookup returns CDR1 SEHNR and CDR2 FQNEAQ (reference sequence). The ends were cut back, 2 bases at V and 2 bases at J, with 13 bases in the middle. The CDR3 loop reads CASSLFRGITYEQYF. The CDR3, as DNA: TGTGCCAGCAGCTTATTTCGGGGAATTACCTACGAGCAGTACTTC.

This clonotype showed up just once. This chain joins TRBV19 and TRBJ1-4; D is undetermined. CDR1 is LNHDA and CDR2 is SQIVND in the germline V gene (reference sequence). The V and J ends lost 6 bases and 3 bases respectively, with 17 bases between them. This CDR3 contains 16 residues. The chain's CDR3 is CASSPYRVVANEKLFF. In DNA, the CDR3 is TGTGCCAGTAGCCCCTACCGGGTGGTAGCTAATGAAAAACTGTTTTTT.

V and J are TRBV6-1 and TRBJ1-5; D gene ambiguous. The CDR3 contains 13 residues. V lost 2 bases to trimming and J lost 4 bases, with 6 bases between them. CDR1 and CDR2 from the germline V gene are MNHNS and SASEGT. The CDR3 region is CASSEYRNQPQHF. The CDR3 region has the DNA TGTGCCAGCAGTGAATACAGAAATCAGCCCCAGCATTTT.

In this sample, this clonotype turned up a few times. This chain connects TRBV29-1 to TRBJ2-7; 7 bases match TRBD2. This CDR3 comprises 14 residues. Germline V gene data show CDR1 as SQVTM and CDR2 as ANQGSEA. V lost 5 bases, J lost 2 bases, and 9 bases stayed unmatched. CDR3 in amino acids: CSVTTGGGPYEQYF. The CDR3 DNA is TGCAGCGTTACTACCGGGGGAGGGCCCTACGAGCAGTACTTC.